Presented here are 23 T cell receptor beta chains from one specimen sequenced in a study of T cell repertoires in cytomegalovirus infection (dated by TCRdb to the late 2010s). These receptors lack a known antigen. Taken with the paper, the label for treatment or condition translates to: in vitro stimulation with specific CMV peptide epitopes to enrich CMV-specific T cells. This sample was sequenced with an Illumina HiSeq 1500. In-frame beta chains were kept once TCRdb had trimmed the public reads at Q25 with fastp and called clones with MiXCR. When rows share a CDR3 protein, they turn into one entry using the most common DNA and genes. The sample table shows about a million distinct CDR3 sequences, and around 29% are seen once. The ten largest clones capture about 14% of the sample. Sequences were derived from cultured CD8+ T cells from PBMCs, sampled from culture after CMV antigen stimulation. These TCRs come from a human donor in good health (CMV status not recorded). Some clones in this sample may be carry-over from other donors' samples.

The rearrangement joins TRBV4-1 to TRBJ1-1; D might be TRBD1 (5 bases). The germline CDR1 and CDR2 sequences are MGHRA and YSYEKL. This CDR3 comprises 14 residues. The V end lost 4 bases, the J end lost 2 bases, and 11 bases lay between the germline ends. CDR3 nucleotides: TGCGCCAGCAGCCTTATGGGGCAAAACACTGAAGCTTTCTTT. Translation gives CASSLMGQNTEAFF.

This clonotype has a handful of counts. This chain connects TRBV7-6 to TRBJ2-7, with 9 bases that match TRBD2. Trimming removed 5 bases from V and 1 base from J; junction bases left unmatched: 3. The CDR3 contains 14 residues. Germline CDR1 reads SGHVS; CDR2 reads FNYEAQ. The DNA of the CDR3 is TGTGCCAGCAGCCAGGGACTAGCTTCCTACGAGCAGTACTTC. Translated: CASSQGLASYEQYF.

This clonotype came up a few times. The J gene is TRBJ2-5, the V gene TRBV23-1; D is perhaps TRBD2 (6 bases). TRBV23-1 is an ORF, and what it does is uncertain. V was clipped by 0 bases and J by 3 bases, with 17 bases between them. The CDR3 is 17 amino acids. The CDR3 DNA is TGCGCCAGCAGTCAATCGGCCGGGTCTAGGAGGGAAGAGACCCAGTACTTC. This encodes CASSQSAGSRREETQYF.

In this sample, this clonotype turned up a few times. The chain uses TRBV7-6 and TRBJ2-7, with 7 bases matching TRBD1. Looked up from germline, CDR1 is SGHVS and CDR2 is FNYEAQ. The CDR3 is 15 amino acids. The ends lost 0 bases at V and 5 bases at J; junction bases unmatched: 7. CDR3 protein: CASSLAPDRPNEQYF. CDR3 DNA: TGTGCCAGCAGCTTAGCACCGGACAGGCCCAACGAGCAGTACTTC.

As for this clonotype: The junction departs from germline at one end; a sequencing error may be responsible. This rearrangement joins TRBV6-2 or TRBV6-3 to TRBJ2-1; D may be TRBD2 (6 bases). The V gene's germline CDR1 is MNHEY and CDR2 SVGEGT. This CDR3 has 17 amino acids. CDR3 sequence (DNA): TGTGCCAACAGTTACTTGTTGACTAGAACCGGAAACAATGAGCAGTTCTTC. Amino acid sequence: CANSYLLTRTGNNEQFF.

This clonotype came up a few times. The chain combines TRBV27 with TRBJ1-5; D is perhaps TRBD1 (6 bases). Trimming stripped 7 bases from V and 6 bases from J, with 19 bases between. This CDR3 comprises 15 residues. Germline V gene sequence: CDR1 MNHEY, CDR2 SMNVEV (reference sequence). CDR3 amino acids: CASKLTGYIGQPQHF. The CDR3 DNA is TGTGCCAGCAAACTCACAGGGTACATAGGTCAGCCCCAGCATTTT.

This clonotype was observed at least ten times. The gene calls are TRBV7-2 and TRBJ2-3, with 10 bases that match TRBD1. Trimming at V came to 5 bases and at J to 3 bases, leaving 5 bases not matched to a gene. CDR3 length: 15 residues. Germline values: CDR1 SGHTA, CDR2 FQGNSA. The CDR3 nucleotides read TGTGCCAGCAGCCTCGACAGGGGGCGGACAGATACGCAGTATTTT. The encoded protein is CASSLDRGRTDTQYF.

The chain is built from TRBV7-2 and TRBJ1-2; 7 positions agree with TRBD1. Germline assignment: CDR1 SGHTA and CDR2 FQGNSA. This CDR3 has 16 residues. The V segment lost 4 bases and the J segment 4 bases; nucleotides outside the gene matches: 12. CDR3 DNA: TGTGCCAGCAGCTCCCGGGAGGACAGGCGAACCTATGGCTACACCTTC. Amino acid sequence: CASSSREDRRTYGYTF. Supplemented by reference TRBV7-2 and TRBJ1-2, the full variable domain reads GAGVSQSPSNKVTEKGKDVELRCDPISGHTALYWYRQSLGQGLEFLIYFQGNSAPDKSGLPSDRFSAERTGGSVSTLTIQRTQQEDSAVYLCASSSREDRRTYGYTFGSGTRLTVV.

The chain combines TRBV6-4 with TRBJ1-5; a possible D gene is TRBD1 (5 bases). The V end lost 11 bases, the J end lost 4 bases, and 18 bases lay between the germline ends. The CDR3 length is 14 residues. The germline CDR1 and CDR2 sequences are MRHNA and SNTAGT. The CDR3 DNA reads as TGTGCCTCGCGAAGGGGTCGGCCTAATCAGCCCCAGCATTTT. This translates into CASRRGRPNQPQHF.

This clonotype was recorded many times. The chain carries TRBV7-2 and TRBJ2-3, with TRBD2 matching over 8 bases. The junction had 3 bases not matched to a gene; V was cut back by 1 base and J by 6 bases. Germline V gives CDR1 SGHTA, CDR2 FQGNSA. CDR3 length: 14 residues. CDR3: CASSLGSSGDTQYF. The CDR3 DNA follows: TGTGCCAGCAGCTTAGGATCTAGCGGGGATACGCAGTATTTT.

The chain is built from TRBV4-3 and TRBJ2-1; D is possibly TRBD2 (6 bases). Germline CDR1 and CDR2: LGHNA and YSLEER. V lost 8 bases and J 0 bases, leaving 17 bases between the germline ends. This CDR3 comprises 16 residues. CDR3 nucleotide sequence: TGCGCCAGCGGAGAGTCAGAGACTAGCTCCTACAATGAGCAGTTCTTC. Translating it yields CASGESETSSYNEQFF.

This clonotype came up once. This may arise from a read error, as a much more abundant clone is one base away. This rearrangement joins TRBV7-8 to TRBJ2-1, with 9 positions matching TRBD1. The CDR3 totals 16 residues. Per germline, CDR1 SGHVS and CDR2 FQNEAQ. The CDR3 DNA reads TGTGCCAGCAGCTTATTGGGACAGGGTCTTTTGGATGAGCAGTTGTTC. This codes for CASSLLGQGLLDEQLF.

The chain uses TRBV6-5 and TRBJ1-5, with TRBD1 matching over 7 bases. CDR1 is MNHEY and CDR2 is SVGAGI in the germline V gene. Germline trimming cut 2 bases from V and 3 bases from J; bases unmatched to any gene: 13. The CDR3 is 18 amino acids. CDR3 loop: CASSYQTTGQNDNQPQHF. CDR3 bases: TGTGCCAGCAGTTACCAGACTACGGGACAGAACGACAATCAGCCCCAGCATTTT.

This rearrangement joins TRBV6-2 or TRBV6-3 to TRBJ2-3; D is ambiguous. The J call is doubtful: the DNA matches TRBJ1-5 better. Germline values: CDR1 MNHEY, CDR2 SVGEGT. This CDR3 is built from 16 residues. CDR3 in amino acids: CASSYSRAGGTDTQHF. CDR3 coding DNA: TGTGCCAGCAGTTACTCGAGGGCGGGAGGCACAGATACGCAGCATTTT.

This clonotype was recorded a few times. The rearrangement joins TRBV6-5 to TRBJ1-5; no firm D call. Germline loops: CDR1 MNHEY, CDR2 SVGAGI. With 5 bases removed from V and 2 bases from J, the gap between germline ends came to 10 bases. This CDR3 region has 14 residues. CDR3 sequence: CASSRALGNQPQHF. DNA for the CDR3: TGTGCCAGCAGTCGGGCTTTGGGCAATCAGCCCCAGCATTTT.

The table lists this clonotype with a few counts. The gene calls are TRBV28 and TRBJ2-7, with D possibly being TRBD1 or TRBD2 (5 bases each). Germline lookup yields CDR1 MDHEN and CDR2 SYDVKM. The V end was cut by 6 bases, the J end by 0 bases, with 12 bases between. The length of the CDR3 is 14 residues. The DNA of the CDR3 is TGTGCCAGCAGGACCCGGGGCGGCTCCTACGAGCAGTACGTC. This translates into CASRTRGGSYEQYV.

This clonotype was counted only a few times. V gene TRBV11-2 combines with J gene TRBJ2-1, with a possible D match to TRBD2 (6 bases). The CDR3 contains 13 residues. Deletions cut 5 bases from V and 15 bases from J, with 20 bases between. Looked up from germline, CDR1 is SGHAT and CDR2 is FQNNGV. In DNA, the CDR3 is TGTGCCAGCAGCCGGAGCACGGCTAGCGAAGGGTTCTTC. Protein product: CASSRSTASEGFF.

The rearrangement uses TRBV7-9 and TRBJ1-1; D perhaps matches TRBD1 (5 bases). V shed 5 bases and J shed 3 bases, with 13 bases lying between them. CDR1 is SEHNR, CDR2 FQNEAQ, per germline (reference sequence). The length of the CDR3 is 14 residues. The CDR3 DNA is TGTGCCAGCAGCGGGACGGACGGAGACACTGAAGCTTTCTTT. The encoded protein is CASSGTDGDTEAFF.

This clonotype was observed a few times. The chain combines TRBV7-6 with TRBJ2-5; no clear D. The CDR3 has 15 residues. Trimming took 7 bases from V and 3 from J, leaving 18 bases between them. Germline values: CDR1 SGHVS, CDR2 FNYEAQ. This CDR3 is CASTAVFDREETQYF. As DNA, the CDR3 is TGTGCCAGCACCGCAGTTTTTGACCGGGAAGAGACCCAGTACTTC.

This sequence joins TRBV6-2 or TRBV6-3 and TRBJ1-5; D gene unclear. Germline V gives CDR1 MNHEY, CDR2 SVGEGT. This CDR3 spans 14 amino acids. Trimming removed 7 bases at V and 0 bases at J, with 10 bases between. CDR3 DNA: TGTGCCAGCACCTTAAGGAGTAGCAATCAGCCCCAGCATTTT. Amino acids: CASTLRSSNQPQHF.

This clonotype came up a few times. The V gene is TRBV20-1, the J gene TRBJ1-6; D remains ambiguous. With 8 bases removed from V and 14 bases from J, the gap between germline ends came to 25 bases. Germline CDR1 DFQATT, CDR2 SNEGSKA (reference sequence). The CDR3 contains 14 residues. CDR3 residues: CSHYEAGWFSALHF. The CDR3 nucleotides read TGCAGTCACTATGAGGCTGGCTGGTTTTCGGCCCTCCACTTT.

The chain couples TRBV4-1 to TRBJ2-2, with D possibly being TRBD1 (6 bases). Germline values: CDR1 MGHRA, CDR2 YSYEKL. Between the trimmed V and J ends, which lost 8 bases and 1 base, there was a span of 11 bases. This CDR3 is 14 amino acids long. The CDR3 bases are TGCGCCAGCCAGCCGGGACAGAACACCGGGGAGCTGTTTTTT. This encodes CASQPGQNTGELFF.

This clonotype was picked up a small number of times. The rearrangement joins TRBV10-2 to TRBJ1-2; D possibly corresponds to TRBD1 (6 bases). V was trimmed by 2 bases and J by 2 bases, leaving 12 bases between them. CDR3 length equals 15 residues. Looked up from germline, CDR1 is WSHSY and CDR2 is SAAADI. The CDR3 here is CASSEPRGGNYGYTF. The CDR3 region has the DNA TGCGCCAGCAGTGAGCCCAGGGGAGGGAACTATGGCTACACCTTC.